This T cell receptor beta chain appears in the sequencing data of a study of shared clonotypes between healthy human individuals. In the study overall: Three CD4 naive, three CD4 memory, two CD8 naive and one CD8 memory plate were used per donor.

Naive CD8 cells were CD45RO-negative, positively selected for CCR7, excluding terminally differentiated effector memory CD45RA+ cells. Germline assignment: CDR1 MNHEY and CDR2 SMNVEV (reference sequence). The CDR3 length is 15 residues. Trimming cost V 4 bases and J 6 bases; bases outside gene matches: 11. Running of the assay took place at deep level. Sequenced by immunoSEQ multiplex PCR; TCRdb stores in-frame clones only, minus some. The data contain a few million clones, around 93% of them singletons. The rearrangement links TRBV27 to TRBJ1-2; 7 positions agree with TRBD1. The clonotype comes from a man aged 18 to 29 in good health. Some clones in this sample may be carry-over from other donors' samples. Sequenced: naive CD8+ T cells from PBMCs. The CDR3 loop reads CASSSATGLFHGYTF. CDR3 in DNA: TGTGCCAGCAGTTCTGCGACAGGGCTGTTCCATGGCTACACCTTC.